This TCR beta chain came from a study of blood T cells in healthy people across ages. About the study: Capture by template switching was about one barcoded beta molecule per two T cells. Findings and caveats of the study: PBMC samples, being unsorted, prevented any conclusive comparison of naive and antigen-experienced cells.

Through a sample-barcoded 5' primer and a J-beta primer mix, a second PCR was run for roughly 6 to 12 cycles. TCRdb analysed the 5' RACE reads with MiXCR anew, one entry per CDR3 protein. The sample shows about 600,000 distinct CDR3 sequences, roughly 43% of them seen only once. In regard to this clonotype: Its cognate antigen is unknown.

Germline CDR1 reads MGHRA; CDR2 reads YSYEKL. The CDR3 has 15 residues. The V gene end was trimmed by 4 bases and the J gene end by 7 bases; junction bases not matched to a gene: 10. Aged about 6 to 95, donors were systemically healthy Caucasians from Russia. Sequencing input: blood. J is TRBJ1-3 and V is TRBV4-1; 7 nucleotides line up with TRBD1. The clonotype originates from a man at least 80 years old in good health. The CDR3 DNA reads as TGCGCCAGCAGCCTTCAGACAGGGACGTGGAACACCATATATTTT. Translating it yields CASSLQTGTWNTIYF.